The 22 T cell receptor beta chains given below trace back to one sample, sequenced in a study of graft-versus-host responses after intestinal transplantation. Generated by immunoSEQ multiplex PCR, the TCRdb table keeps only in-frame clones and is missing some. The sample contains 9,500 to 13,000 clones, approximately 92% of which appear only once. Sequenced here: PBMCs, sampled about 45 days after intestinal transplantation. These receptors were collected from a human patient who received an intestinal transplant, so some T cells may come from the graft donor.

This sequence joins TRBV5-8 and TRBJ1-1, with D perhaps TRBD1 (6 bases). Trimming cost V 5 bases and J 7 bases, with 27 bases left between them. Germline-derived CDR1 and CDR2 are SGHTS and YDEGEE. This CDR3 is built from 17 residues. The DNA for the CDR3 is TGTGCCAGCAGTCCGGGGCCCCCCCAGGGGTTTCGAGGTGAAGCTTTCTTT. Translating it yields CASSPGPPQGFRGEAFF. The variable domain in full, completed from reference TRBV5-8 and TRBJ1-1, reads EAGVTQSPTHLIKTRGQQATLRCSPISGHTSVYWYQQALGLGLQFLLWYDEGEERNRGNFPPRFSGRQFPNYSSELNVNALELEDSALYLCASSPGPPQGFRGEAFFGQGTRLTVV.

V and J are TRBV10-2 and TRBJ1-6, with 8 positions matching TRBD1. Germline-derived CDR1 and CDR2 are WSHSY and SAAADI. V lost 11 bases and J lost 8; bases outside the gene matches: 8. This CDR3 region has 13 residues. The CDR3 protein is CAATQGGDSPLHF. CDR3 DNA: TGCGCCGCCACACAGGGGGGGGATTCACCCCTCCACTTT.

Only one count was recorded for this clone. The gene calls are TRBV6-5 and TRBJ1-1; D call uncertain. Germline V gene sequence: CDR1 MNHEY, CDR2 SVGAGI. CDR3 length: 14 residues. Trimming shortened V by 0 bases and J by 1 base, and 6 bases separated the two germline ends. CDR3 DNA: TGTGCCAGCAGTTACTCCGGTGGGAACACTGAAGCTTTCTTT. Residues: CASSYSGGNTEAFF.

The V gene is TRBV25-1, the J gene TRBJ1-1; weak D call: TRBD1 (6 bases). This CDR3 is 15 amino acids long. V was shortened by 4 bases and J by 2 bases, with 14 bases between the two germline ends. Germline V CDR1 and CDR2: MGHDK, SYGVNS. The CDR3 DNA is TGTGCCAGCAGTGTCGGTCGGGGGCTTAACACTGAAGCTTTCTTT. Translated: CASSVGRGLNTEAFF. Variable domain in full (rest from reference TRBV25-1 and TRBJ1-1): EADIYQTPRYLVIGTGKKITLECSQTMGHDKMYWYQQDPGMELHLIHYSYGVNSTEKGDLSSESTVSRIRTEHFPLTLESARPSHTSQYLCASSVGRGLNTEAFFGQGTRLTVV.

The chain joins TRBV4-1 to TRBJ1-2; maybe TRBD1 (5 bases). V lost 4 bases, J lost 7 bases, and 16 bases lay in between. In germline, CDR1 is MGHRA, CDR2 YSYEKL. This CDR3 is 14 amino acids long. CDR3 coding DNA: TGCGCCAGCAGCCGAACAATGGGGGAGGGTGGCTACACCTTC. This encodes CASSRTMGEGGYTF.

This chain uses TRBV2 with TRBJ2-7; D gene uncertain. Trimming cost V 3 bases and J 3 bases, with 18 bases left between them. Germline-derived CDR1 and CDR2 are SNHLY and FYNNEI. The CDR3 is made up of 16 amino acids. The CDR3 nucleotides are TGTGCCAGCAGTGAGAAGGCCCTCCACTTTCACTACGAGCAGTACTTC. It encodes CASSEKALHFHYEQYF.

The CDR3 spells CASSLRPSADTQYF. The CDR3 DNA sequence: TGTGCCAGCAGCTTGCGGCCCAGCGCAGATACGCAGTATTTT. The chain uses TRBV11-2 and TRBJ2-3; D gene unclear. V was cut by 3 bases and J by 4 bases, with 11 bases left in between. There are 14 residues in the CDR3. The germline V gene has CDR1 SGHAT and CDR2 FQNNGV.

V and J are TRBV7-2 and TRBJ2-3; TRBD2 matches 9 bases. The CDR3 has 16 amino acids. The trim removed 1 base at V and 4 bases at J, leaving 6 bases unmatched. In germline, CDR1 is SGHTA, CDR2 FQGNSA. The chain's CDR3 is CASSLDLAGESDTQYF. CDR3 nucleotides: TGTGCCAGCAGCTTAGATTTAGCGGGGGAATCAGATACGCAGTATTTT.

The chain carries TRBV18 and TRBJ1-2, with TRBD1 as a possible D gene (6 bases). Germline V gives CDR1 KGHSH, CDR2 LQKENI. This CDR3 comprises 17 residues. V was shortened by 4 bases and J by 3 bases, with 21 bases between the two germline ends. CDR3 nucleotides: TGTGCCAGCTCACTCCAAACCAGCGGACAGCTGTACTATGGCTACACCTTC. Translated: CASSLQTSGQLYYGYTF.

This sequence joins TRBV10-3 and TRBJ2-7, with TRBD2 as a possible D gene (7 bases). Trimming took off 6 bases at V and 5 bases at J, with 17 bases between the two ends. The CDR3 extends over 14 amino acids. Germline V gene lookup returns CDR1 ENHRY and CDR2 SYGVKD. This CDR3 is CAIRTGGIVDEQYF. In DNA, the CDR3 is TGTGCCATCAGAACGGGGGGCATCGTCGACGAGCAGTACTTC.

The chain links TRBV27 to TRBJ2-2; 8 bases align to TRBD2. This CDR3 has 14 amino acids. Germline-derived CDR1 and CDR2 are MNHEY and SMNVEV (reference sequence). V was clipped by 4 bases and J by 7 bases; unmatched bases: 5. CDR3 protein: CASSWTSSGGELFF. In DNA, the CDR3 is TGTGCCAGCAGTTGGACTAGCTCTGGCGGGGAGCTGTTTTTT.

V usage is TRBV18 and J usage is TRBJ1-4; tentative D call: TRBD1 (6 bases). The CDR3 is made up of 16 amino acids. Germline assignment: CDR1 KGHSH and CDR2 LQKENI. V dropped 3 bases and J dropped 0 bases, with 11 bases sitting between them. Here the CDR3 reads CASSPSTGATNEKLFF. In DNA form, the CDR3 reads TGTGCCAGCTCACCTTCGACAGGAGCAACTAATGAAAAACTGTTTTTT.

The CDR3 DNA reads TGCGCCAGCAGCTTGGATGGGACTAGCGGGGGGGGCACAGATACGCAGTATTTT. It translates to CASSLDGTSGGGTDTQYF. The chain employs TRBV5-1 and TRBJ2-3, with 16 bases fitting TRBD2. Germline assignment: CDR1 SGHRS and CDR2 YFSETQ. V was clipped by 0 bases and J by 1 base; unmatched bases: 2. The CDR3 loop spans 18 amino acids.

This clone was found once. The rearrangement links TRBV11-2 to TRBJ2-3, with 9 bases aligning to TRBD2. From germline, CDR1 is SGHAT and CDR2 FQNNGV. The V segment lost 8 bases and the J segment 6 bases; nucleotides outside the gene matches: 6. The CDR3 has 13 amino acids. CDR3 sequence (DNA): TGTGCCAGCTGGGCGGGGGGGCCCGATACGCAGTATTTT. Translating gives CASWAGGPDTQYF.

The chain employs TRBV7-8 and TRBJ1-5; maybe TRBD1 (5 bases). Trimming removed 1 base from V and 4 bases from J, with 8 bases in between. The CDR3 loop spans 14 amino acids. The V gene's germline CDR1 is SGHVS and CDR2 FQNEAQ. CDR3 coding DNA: TGTGCCAGCAGCTTAGTTTGGGGGAATCAGCCCCAGCATTTT. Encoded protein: CASSLVWGNQPQHF.

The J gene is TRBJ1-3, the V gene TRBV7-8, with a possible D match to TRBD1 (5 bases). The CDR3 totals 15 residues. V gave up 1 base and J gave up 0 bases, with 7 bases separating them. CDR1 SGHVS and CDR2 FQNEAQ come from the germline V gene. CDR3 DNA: TGTGCCAGCAGCTTAGGGACAAACTCTGGAAACACCATATATTTT. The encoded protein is CASSLGTNSGNTIYF.

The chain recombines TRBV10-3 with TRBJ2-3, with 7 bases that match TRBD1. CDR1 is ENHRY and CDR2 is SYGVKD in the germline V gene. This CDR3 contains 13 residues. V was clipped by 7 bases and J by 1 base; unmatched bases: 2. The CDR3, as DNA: TGTGCCATCACCCAGGGGGGCACAGATACGCAGTATTTT. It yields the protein CAITQGGTDTQYF.

Here the CDR3 reads CASSLDPQRHRELFF. CDR3 DNA: TGTGCCAGCAGCTTAGATCCGCAAAGACACCGGGAGCTGTTTTTT. The J gene is TRBJ2-2, the V gene TRBV11-2; D is undetermined. Germline V lookup: CDR1 SGHAT, CDR2 FQNNGV. This CDR3 spans 15 amino acids. V gave up 0 bases and J gave up 9 bases, with 14 bases separating them.

DNA of the CDR3: TGTGCCAGCAGCTCACCGGACGGTACCCACACTGAAGCTTTCTTT. As protein: CASSSPDGTHTEAFF. The chain recombines TRBV13 with TRBJ1-1, with no clear D. V gave up 4 bases and J gave up 3 bases, with 15 bases separating them. Germline loops: CDR1 PRHDT, CDR2 FYEKMQ (reference sequence). This CDR3 is built from 15 residues. Drawing the rest from reference TRBV13 and TRBJ1-1, the complete variable domain is AAGVIQSPRHLIKEKRETATLKCYPIPRHDTVYWYQQGPGQDPQFLISFYEKMQSDKGSIPDRFSAQQFSDYHSELNMSSLELGDSALYFCASSSPDGTHTEAFFGQGTRLTVV.

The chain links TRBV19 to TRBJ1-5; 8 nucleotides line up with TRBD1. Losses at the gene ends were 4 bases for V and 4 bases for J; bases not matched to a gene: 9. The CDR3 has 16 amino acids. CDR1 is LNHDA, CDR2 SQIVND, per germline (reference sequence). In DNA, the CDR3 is TGTGCCAGTAGTACCCTAACAGGGGGGGGGAATCAGCCCCAGCATTTT. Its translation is CASSTLTGGGNQPQHF.

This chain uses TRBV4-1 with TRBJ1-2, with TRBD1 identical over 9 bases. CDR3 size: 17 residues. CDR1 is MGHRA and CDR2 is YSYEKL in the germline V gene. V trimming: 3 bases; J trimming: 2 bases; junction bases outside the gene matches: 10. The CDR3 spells CASSHVPGQGVNYGYTF. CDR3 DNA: TGCGCCAGCAGCCACGTGCCGGGACAGGGAGTGAACTATGGCTACACCTTC.

The CDR3 DNA reads as TGTGCCAGCAGCTTGCAACAGACCTACGAGCAGTACTTC. Protein: CASSLQQTYEQYF. The chain has TRBV7-6 and TRBJ2-5; D gene uncertain. The J call could be wrong; TRBJ2-7 is a better fit for the DNA end. This CDR3 has 13 residues. Germline V gives CDR1 SGHVS, CDR2 FNYEAQ.